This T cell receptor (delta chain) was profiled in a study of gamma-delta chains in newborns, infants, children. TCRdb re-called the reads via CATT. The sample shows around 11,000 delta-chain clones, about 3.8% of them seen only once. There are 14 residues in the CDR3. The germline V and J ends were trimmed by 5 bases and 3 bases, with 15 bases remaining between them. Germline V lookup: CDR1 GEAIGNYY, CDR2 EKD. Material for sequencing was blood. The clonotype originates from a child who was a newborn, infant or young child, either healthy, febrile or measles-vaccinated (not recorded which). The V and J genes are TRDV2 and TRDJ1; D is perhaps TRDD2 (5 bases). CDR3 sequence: CACVPILTSDKLIF. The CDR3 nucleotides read TGTGCCTGTGTCCCCATCCTAACGTCCGATAAACTCATCTTT.